These T cell receptor beta chains were read from a single sample in a study of blood T cells in healthy people across ages. TCRdb re-called the 5' RACE reads through MiXCR, storing one row per CDR3 protein. Here the sample spans about 720,000 distinct CDR3 sequences, roughly 20% being singletons. The sample comprised blood. The source is an older man in good health. The CDR3 runs from the conserved cysteine through the conserved F or W. Each record gives: CDR3 protein, CDR3 DNA, D gene, V gene, CDR3 length, J gene, clone size. The D gene is left open where the match is weak. Part of the rows lack a size; the others show once, few, many or a class for expanded clones.

CDR3 protein: CASTQGGDPYYGYTF
CDR3 DNA: TGTGCCAGCACCCAAGGGGGGGACCCCTACTATGGCTACACCTTC
D gene: NA
V gene: TRBV21-1
CDR3 length: 15
J gene: TRBJ1-2
clone size: NA

CDR3 protein: CASRKLTGHSYNEQFF
CDR3 DNA: TGTGCCAGCAGGAAGCTTACAGGGCACTCCTACAATGAGCAGTTCTTC
D gene: NA
V gene: TRBV6-2/TRBV6-3
CDR3 length: 16
J gene: TRBJ2-1
clone size: NA

CDR3 protein: CASSLGHRDDYGYTF
CDR3 DNA: TGTGCCAGCAGCTTGGGACATCGGGACGACTATGGCTACACCTTC
D gene: NA
V gene: TRBV7-2
CDR3 length: 15
J gene: TRBJ1-2
clone size: NA

CDR3 protein: CATSDTWTPQETQYF
CDR3 DNA: TGTGCCACCAGTGATACTTGGACACCCCAAGAGACCCAGTACTTC
D gene: NA
V gene: TRBV24-1
CDR3 length: 15
J gene: TRBJ2-5
clone size: few

CDR3 protein: CASSQRDRGNYGYTF
CDR3 DNA: TGTGCCAGCAGCCAACGGGACAGGGGGAACTATGGCTACACCTTC
D gene: TRBD1
V gene: TRBV3-1
CDR3 length: 15
J gene: TRBJ1-2
clone size: NA

CDR3 protein: CASSYGGSWNTEAFF
CDR3 DNA: TGTGCCAGCAGTTACGGGGGAAGTTGGAACACTGAAGCTTTCTTT
D gene: NA
V gene: TRBV6-5
CDR3 length: 15
J gene: TRBJ1-1
clone size: many

CDR3 protein: CASSRARQTSGWDTQYF
CDR3 DNA: TGTGCCAGCAGCCGAGCGCGACAGACTAGCGGATGGGATACGCAGTATTTT
D gene: TRBD2
V gene: TRBV3-1
CDR3 length: 17
J gene: TRBJ2-3
clone size: once

CDR3 protein: CASTSGLTHQPQHF
CDR3 DNA: TGTGCCAGCACTTCAGGGTTGACGCATCAGCCCCAGCATTTT
D gene: NA
V gene: TRBV12-3/TRBV12-4
CDR3 length: 14
J gene: TRBJ1-5
clone size: few

CDR3 protein: CASSAHGPRSYGQYF
CDR3 DNA: TGTGCCAGCAGTGCCCATGGTCCGAGATCCTACGGGCAGTACTTC
D gene: NA
V gene: TRBV12-3/TRBV12-4
CDR3 length: 15
J gene: TRBJ2-7
clone size: NA

CDR3 protein: CAIKTTGSSPEAFF
CDR3 DNA: TGTGCCATCAAGACGACAGGGTCTTCCCCTGAAGCTTTCTTT
D gene: TRBD1
V gene: TRBV10-3
CDR3 length: 14
J gene: TRBJ1-1
clone size: NA

CDR3 protein: CSARDQGVLAKNIQYF
CDR3 DNA: TGCAGTGCTAGAGATCAGGGGGTTCTAGCCAAAAACATTCAGTACTTC
D gene: TRBD1
V gene: TRBV20-1
CDR3 length: 16
J gene: TRBJ2-4
clone size: NA

CDR3 protein: CASSLGHGSTEAFF
CDR3 DNA: TGTGCCAGCAGCTTAGGGCACGGCAGCACTGAAGCTTTCTTT
D gene: NA
V gene: TRBV7-2
CDR3 length: 14
J gene: TRBJ1-1
clone size: NA

CDR3 protein: CASSPGTGGAHQPQHF
CDR3 DNA: TGTGCCAGCAGCCCCGGGACAGGGGGCGCCCATCAGCCCCAGCATTTT
D gene: TRBD1
V gene: TRBV7-6
CDR3 length: 16
J gene: TRBJ1-5
clone size: few

CDR3 protein: CASSKTAPTGGRDTGELFF
CDR3 DNA: TGCGCCAGCAGCAAAACGGCGCCTACAGGGGGCAGGGACACCGGGGAGCTGTTTTTT
D gene: TRBD1
V gene: TRBV5-1
CDR3 length: 19
J gene: TRBJ2-2
clone size: few

CDR3 protein: CASSQTSGVTYNEQFF
CDR3 DNA: TGTGCCAGCAGCCAAACATCCGGGGTCACCTACAATGAGCAGTTCTTC
D gene: NA
V gene: TRBV14
CDR3 length: 16
J gene: TRBJ2-1
clone size: NA

CDR3 protein: CASSGTYLGYTF
CDR3 DNA: TGTGCCAGCAGTGGGACTTACCTTGGCTACACCTTC
D gene: NA
V gene: TRBV6-5
CDR3 length: 12
J gene: TRBJ1-2
clone size: NA

CDR3 protein: CASSLEGTGGPDIQYF
CDR3 DNA: TGCGCCAGCAGCTTGGAAGGGACTGGGGGGCCGGACATTCAGTACTTC
D gene: NA
V gene: TRBV5-1
CDR3 length: 16
J gene: TRBJ2-4
clone size: few

CDR3 protein: CATSDTGQPSGTQYF
CDR3 DNA: TGTGCCACCAGTGATACGGGACAACCTTCAGGGACCCAGTACTTC
D gene: NA
V gene: TRBV24-1
CDR3 length: 15
J gene: TRBJ2-5
clone size: few

CDR3 protein: CASSTREREPGDYNEQFF
CDR3 DNA: TGTGCCAGCAGCACCCGTGAGCGGGAGCCAGGGGACTACAATGAGCAGTTCTTC
D gene: TRBD2
V gene: TRBV7-3
CDR3 length: 18
J gene: TRBJ2-1
clone size: NA

CDR3 protein: CASSPSGQEFEPQHF
CDR3 DNA: TGTGCCAGCAGTCCCTCGGGACAGGAGTTTGAGCCCCAGCATTTT
D gene: TRBD1
V gene: TRBV12-3/TRBV12-4
CDR3 length: 15
J gene: TRBJ1-5
clone size: NA

CDR3 protein: CASSQGANGTGGPYNEQFF
CDR3 DNA: TGCGCCAGCAGCCAAGGGGCAAATGGAACAGGGGGACCCTACAATGAGCAGTTCTTC
D gene: TRBD1
V gene: TRBV4-3
CDR3 length: 19
J gene: TRBJ2-1
clone size: many

CDR3 protein: CASSELGTSLQETQYF
CDR3 DNA: TGTGCCAGCAGTGAACTAGGGACTAGCCTCCAAGAGACCCAGTACTTC
D gene: TRBD2
V gene: TRBV6-1
CDR3 length: 16
J gene: TRBJ2-5
clone size: NA

CDR3 protein: CANSRGGTDTQYF
CDR3 DNA: TGTGCCAACTCGAGGGGGGGCACAGATACGCAGTATTTT
D gene: NA
V gene: TRBV28
CDR3 length: 13
J gene: TRBJ2-3
clone size: few

CDR3 protein: CSARVVGGRNYNEQFF
CDR3 DNA: TGCAGTGCTAGAGTGGTGGGGGGCAGAAACTACAATGAGCAGTTCTTC
D gene: NA
V gene: TRBV20-1
CDR3 length: 16
J gene: TRBJ2-1
clone size: few

CDR3 protein: CASSPPGVGNQPQHF
CDR3 DNA: TGTGCCAGCAGTCCCCCAGGGGTAGGAAATCAGCCCCAGCATTTT
D gene: NA
V gene: TRBV12-3/TRBV12-4
CDR3 length: 15
J gene: TRBJ1-5
clone size: NA

CDR3 protein: CASREEGFQPQHF
CDR3 DNA: TGTGCCAGCAGGGAGGAGGGTTTCCAGCCCCAGCATTTT
D gene: NA
V gene: TRBV12-3/TRBV12-4
CDR3 length: 13
J gene: TRBJ1-5
clone size: NA

CDR3 protein: CASSELDRADEKLFF
CDR3 DNA: TGTGCCAGCAGTGAATTAGACAGGGCAGATGAAAAACTGTTTTTT
D gene: TRBD1
V gene: TRBV6-1
CDR3 length: 15
J gene: TRBJ1-4
clone size: few

CDR3 protein: CASKKFGLAGGLVNEQFF
CDR3 DNA: TGTGCCAGCAAAAAGTTCGGACTAGCGGGGGGGCTGGTCAATGAGCAGTTCTTC
D gene: TRBD2
V gene: TRBV3-1
CDR3 length: 18
J gene: TRBJ2-1
clone size: few

CDR3 protein: CASKSGQGVQETQYF
CDR3 DNA: TGTGCCAGCAAATCGGGACAGGGGGTCCAAGAGACCCAGTACTTC
D gene: TRBD1
V gene: TRBV2
CDR3 length: 15
J gene: TRBJ2-5
clone size: NA

CDR3 protein: CASSPTFSWTKRYGYTF
CDR3 DNA: TGTGCCAGCAGTCCCACGTTCTCCTGGACAAAGAGATATGGCTACACCTTC
D gene: NA
V gene: TRBV27
CDR3 length: 17
J gene: TRBJ1-2
clone size: NA

CDR3 protein: CASSLTRGTEAFF
CDR3 DNA: TGTGCCAGCAGCTTAACCCGAGGGACTGAAGCTTTCTTT
D gene: NA
V gene: TRBV7-9
CDR3 length: 13
J gene: TRBJ1-1
clone size: many

CDR3 protein: CASSLVGGINSNQPQHF
CDR3 DNA: TGTGCCAGCAGCTTAGTAGGCGGGATAAATAGCAATCAGCCCCAGCATTTT
D gene: NA
V gene: TRBV7-8
CDR3 length: 17
J gene: TRBJ1-5
clone size: NA

CDR3 protein: CASSLWSGNSYNEQFF
CDR3 DNA: TGTGCCAGCAGCTTGTGGAGCGGGAACTCCTACAATGAGCAGTTCTTC
D gene: TRBD2
V gene: TRBV7-9
CDR3 length: 16
J gene: TRBJ2-1
clone size: few

CDR3 protein: CASSLGSGSDYGYTF
CDR3 DNA: TGTGCCAGCAGTTTAGGCTCGGGCTCAGACTATGGCTACACCTTC
D gene: NA
V gene: TRBV12-3/TRBV12-4
CDR3 length: 15
J gene: TRBJ1-2
clone size: NA

CDR3 protein: CSAREGGWETQYF
CDR3 DNA: TGCAGTGCTAGGGAGGGGGGCTGGGAGACCCAGTACTTC
D gene: NA
V gene: TRBV20-1
CDR3 length: 13
J gene: TRBJ2-5
clone size: once

CDR3 protein: CASSLDLAAETQYF
CDR3 DNA: TGTGCCAGCAGCTTAGATCTGGCCGCGGAGACCCAGTACTTC
D gene: NA
V gene: TRBV11-2
CDR3 length: 14
J gene: TRBJ2-5
clone size: many

CDR3 protein: CATSTGKMGGYTF
CDR3 DNA: TGTGCCACCTCGACAGGGAAAATGGGAGGCTACACCTTC
D gene: TRBD1
V gene: TRBV6-1
CDR3 length: 13
J gene: TRBJ1-2
clone size: NA

CDR3 protein: CASSTRTVRSPLHF
CDR3 DNA: TGTGCCAGCAGTACCAGGACAGTTAGGTCACCCCTCCACTTT
D gene: NA
V gene: TRBV28
CDR3 length: 14
J gene: TRBJ1-6
clone size: NA

CDR3 protein: CASSLKGDGLYNEQFF
CDR3 DNA: TGCGCCAGCAGCTTAAAGGGGGACGGATTATACAATGAGCAGTTCTTC
D gene: NA
V gene: TRBV5-1
CDR3 length: 16
J gene: TRBJ2-1
clone size: few

CDR3 protein: CASSYDTVLYGYTF
CDR3 DNA: TGTGCCAGCAGTTACGACACAGTCCTCTATGGCTACACCTTC
D gene: NA
V gene: TRBV6-5
CDR3 length: 14
J gene: TRBJ1-2
clone size: many

CDR3 protein: CASSQDPGWGSTDTQYF
CDR3 DNA: TGTGCCAGCAGCCAAGATCCCGGGTGGGGTTCCACAGATACGCAGTATTTT
D gene: NA
V gene: TRBV14
CDR3 length: 17
J gene: TRBJ2-3
clone size: NA